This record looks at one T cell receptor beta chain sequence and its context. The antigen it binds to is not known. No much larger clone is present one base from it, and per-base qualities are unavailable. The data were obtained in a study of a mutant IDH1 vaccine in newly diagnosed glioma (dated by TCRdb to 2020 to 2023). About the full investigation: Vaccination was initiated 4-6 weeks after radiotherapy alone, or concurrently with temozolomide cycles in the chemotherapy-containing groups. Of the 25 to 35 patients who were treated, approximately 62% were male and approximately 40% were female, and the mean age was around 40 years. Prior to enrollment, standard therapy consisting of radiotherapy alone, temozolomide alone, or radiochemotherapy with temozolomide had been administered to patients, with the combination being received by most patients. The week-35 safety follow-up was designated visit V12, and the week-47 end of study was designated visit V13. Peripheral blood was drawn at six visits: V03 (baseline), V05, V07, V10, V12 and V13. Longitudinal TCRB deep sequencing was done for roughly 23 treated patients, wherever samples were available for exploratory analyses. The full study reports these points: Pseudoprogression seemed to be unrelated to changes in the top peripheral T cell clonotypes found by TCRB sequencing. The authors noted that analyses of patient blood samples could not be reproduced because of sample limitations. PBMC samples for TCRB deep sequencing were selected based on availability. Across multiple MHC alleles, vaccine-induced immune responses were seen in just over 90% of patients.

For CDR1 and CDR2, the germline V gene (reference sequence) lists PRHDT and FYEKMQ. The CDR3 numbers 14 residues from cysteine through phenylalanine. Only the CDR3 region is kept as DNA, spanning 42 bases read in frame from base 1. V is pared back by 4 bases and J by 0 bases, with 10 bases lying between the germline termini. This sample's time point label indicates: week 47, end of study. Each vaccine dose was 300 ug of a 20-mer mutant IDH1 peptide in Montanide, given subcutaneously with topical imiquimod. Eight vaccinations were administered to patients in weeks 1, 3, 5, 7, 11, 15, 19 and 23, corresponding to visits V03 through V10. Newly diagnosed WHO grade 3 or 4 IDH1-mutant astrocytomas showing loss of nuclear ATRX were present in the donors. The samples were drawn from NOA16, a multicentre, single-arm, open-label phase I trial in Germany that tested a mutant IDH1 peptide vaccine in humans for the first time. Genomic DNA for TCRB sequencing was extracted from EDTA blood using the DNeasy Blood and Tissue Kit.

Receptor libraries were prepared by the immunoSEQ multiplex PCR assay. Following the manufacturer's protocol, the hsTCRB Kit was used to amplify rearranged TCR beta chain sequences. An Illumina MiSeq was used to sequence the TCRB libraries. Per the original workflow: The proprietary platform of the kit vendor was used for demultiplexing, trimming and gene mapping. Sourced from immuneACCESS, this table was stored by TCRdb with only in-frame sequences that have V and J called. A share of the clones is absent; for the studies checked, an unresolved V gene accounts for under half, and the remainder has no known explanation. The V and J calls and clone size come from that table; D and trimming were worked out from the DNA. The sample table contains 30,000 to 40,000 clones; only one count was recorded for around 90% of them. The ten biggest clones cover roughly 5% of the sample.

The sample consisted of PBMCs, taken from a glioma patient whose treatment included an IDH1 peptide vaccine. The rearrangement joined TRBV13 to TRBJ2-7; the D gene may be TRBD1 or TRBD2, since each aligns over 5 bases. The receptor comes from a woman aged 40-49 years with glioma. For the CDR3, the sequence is CASSSKGSSYEQYF. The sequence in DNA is TGTGCCAGCAGCTCGAAGGGGAGCTCCTACGAGCAGTACTTC.